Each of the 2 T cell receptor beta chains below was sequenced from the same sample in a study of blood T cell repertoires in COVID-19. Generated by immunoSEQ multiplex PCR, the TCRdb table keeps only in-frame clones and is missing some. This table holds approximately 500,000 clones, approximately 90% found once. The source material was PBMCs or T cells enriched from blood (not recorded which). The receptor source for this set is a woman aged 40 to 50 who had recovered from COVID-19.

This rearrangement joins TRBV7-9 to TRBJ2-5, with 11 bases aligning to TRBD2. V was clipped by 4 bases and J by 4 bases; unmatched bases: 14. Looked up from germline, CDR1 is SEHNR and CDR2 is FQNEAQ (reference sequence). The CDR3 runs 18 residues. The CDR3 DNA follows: TGTGCCAGCAGCTCGAGCAATGGACTAGCGGGCTGGGGAGAGACCCAGTACTTC. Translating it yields CASSSSNGLAGWGETQYF.

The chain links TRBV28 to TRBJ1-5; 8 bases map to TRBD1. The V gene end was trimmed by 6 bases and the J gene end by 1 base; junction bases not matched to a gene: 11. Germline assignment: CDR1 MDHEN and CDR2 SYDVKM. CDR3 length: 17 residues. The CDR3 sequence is CASSPGGPWASNQPQHF. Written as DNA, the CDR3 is TGTGCCAGCAGCCCAGGGGGCCCTTGGGCGAGCAATCAGCCCCAGCATTTT.